The 27 T cell receptor beta chains below come from one sample, sequenced in a study of OX40 agonist ivuxolimab in advanced cancers. Using immunoSEQ multiplex PCR, the repertoire was profiled, and TCRdb retains in-frame clones only, with some absent. The sample shows about 60,000 clones, around 90% of them seen only once. The sequences come from CD4+ or CD8+ T cells sorted from blood, collected in a trial of the OX40 agonist ivuxolimab. All receptors come from an adult with an advanced solid tumor such as melanoma, head and neck, liver or kidney cancer.

This clone is a singleton in its sample. This chain uses TRBV10-3 with TRBJ1-2; 7 bases agree with TRBD1. The CDR3 is 13 amino acids. V dropped 8 bases and J dropped 3; count of bases not matched to a gene: 6. Germline V lookup: CDR1 ENHRY, CDR2 SYGVKD. The CDR3 bases are TGTGCCATCGGAGGAGACAGGGACTATGGCTACACCTTC. Encoded protein: CAIGGDRDYGYTF.

CDR3: CASSHSSAGEQFF. Here the CDR3 DNA reads TGTGCCAGCAGCCACTCTTCTGCCGGTGAGCAGTTCTTC. The chain uses TRBV11-2 and TRBJ2-1; D is unclear. The CDR3 consists of 13 residues. Trimming took off 5 bases at V and 9 bases at J, with 14 bases between the two ends. From germline, CDR1 is SGHAT and CDR2 FQNNGV.

The chain joins TRBV18 to TRBJ2-2; 7 positions agree with TRBD1. Germline V lookup: CDR1 KGHSH, CDR2 LQKENI. The CDR3 is 16 amino acids. J lost 0 bases, V lost 6 bases, and 7 bases had no gene match. The CDR3 loop reads CASSPYGTANTGELFF. CDR3 coding DNA: TGTGCCAGCTCGCCCTATGGGACAGCGAACACCGGGGAGCTGTTTTTT.

The V and J genes are TRBV28 and TRBJ1-2; D remains ambiguous. The CDR3 contains 15 residues. Germline V CDR1 and CDR2: MDHEN, SYDVKM. V gave up 7 bases and J gave up 5 bases, with 20 bases separating them. CDR3 sequence (DNA): TGTGCCAGCACTCCAGGCAGGACGGGCACTTATGGCTACACCTTC. The encoded protein is CASTPGRTGTYGYTF.

The chain links TRBV2 to TRBJ1-5; D may be TRBD1 (6 bases). V dropped 6 bases and J dropped 0 bases, with 12 bases sitting between them. Germline lookup yields CDR1 SNHLY and CDR2 FYNNEI. There are 15 residues in the CDR3. The CDR3 nucleotides read TGTGCCAGCAGCAGGACAGATTATAGCAATCAGCCCCAGCATTTT. Translated: CASSRTDYSNQPQHF.

The chain joins TRBV5-1 to TRBJ1-2; tentatively, D is TRBD1 (5 bases). This CDR3 region has 17 residues. V was clipped by 2 bases and J by 4 bases, with 21 bases between them. Germline V lookup: CDR1 SGHRS, CDR2 YFSETQ. CDR3 amino acids: CASSLKEEGVAIYGYTF. In DNA form, the CDR3 reads TGCGCCAGCAGCTTAAAGGAGGAAGGGGTGGCGATCTATGGCTACACCTTC.

The chain carries TRBV19 and TRBJ2-2; TRBD2 aligns across 8 bases. Germline CDR1 LNHDA, CDR2 SQIVND (reference sequence). Trimming removed 6 bases from V and 2 bases from J; junction bases left unmatched: 8. This CDR3 comprises 16 residues. CDR3: CASSLGLAYNTGELFF. CDR3 nucleotide sequence: TGTGCCAGTAGCCTAGGACTAGCTTATAACACCGGGGAGCTGTTTTTT.

The chain uses TRBV19 and TRBJ2-1; 11 bases fit TRBD2. CDR1 is LNHDA and CDR2 is SQIVND in the germline V gene (reference sequence). Trimming removed 5 bases from V and 0 bases from J; junction bases left unmatched: 3. The CDR3 has 16 amino acids. The CDR3 spells CASSLTSGSSYNEQFF. CDR3 in DNA: TGTGCCAGTAGTCTCACTAGCGGGAGCTCCTACAATGAGCAGTTCTTC. The full variable domain, rest sourced from reference TRBV19 and TRBJ2-1, is DGGITQSPKYLFRKEGQNVTLSCEQNLNHDAMYWYRQDPGQGLRLIYYSQIVNDFQKGDIAEGYSVSREKKESFPLTVTSAQKNPTAFYLCASSLTSGSSYNEQFFGPGTRLTVL.

J is TRBJ2-5 and V is TRBV10-3, with D perhaps assigned TRBD1 or TRBD2 (5 bases each). The ends were cut back, 6 bases at V and 1 base at J, with 15 bases in the middle. Looked up from germline, CDR1 is ENHRY and CDR2 is SYGVKD. The CDR3 is 15 residues long. DNA for the CDR3: TGTGCCATCAGGGGAGATGACGGGGCCCAAGAGACCCAGTACTTC. It yields the protein CAIRGDDGAQETQYF.

The DNA for the CDR3 is TGTGCCAGCAGCTTTGTACGGCACTCTGGGGCCAACGTCCTGACTTTC. This sequence encodes CASSFVRHSGANVLTF. J is TRBJ2-6 and V is TRBV5-8, with no clear D. The CDR3 sequence is 16 residues long. Germline V gene lookup returns CDR1 SGHTS and CDR2 YDEGEE. V was cut by 2 bases and J by 0 bases, with 9 bases left in between.

The rearrangement uses TRBV19 and TRBJ2-7; 8 bases match TRBD1. Germline V gene data show CDR1 as LNHDA and CDR2 as SQIVND (reference sequence). This CDR3 is 13 amino acids long. Losses at the gene ends were 6 bases for V and 6 bases for J; bases not matched to a gene: 7. Written as DNA, the CDR3 is TGTGCCAGTAGATCGACAGGGGTCAGCGAGCAGTACTTC. Translation: CASRSTGVSEQYF.

The rearrangement links TRBV2 to TRBJ1-1, with a possible D match to TRBD1 (5 bases). CDR1 and CDR2 from the germline V gene are SNHLY and FYNNEI. V gave up 6 bases and J gave up 4 bases, with 12 bases separating them. CDR3 size: 13 residues. The CDR3 sequence is CASRDGGVTEAFF. The CDR3 DNA reads TGTGCCAGCAGGGACGGGGGGGTCACTGAAGCTTTCTTT.

This rearrangement joins TRBV9 to TRBJ2-5; 7 nucleotides agree with TRBD1. Germline CDR1 and CDR2: SGDLS and YYNGEE. The CDR3 consists of 15 residues. Trimming at V came to 2 bases and at J to 1 base, leaving 5 bases not matched to a gene. CDR3 residues: CASSVGTALQETQYF. As DNA, the CDR3 is TGTGCCAGCAGCGTCGGGACAGCTCTCCAAGAGACCCAGTACTTC.

V is TRBV18 and J is TRBJ2-1; no firm D call. Germline CDR1 and CDR2: KGHSH and LQKENI. V lost 3 bases to trimming and J lost 8 bases, with 11 bases between them. The CDR3 has 13 residues. The CDR3 DNA follows: TGTGCCAGCTCACCTATTTTCGGCGATGAGCAGTTCTTC. It codes for CASSPIFGDEQFF.

This chain uses TRBV6-5 with TRBJ2-7; 8 bases are shared with TRBD2. This CDR3 is built from 14 residues. V was clipped by 1 base and J by 7 bases; unmatched bases: 6. Germline CDR1 reads MNHEY; CDR2 reads SVGAGI. CDR3 loop: CASSYFSGSREQYF. As DNA, the CDR3 is TGTGCCAGCAGTTACTTCAGCGGGAGTAGGGAGCAGTACTTC.

This clone has a single count. The V call is TRBV6-1, the J call TRBJ1-4, with 8 bases lining up with TRBD1. The ends lost 10 bases at V and 8 bases at J; junction bases unmatched: 6. The germline V gene encodes CDR1 MNHNS and CDR2 SASEGT. The CDR3 length is 12 residues. For the CDR3, the DNA is TGTGCCACCCGGACAGGGTTCGAAAAACTGTTTTTT. Residues: CATRTGFEKLFF.

The V call is TRBV5-4, the J call TRBJ2-7; possible D gene TRBD2, 7 bases. The CDR3 extends over 15 amino acids. The germline CDR1 and CDR2 sequences are SGHNT and YYREEE (reference sequence). V lost 1 base, J lost 5 bases, and 16 bases lay in between. The CDR3 bases are TGTGCCAGCAGCTTGATCGGGGGGCGCACCCACGAGCAGTACTTC. This codes for CASSLIGGRTHEQYF.

The count of this clone is one. The CDR3 coding sequence is TGCAGCGTCGCCCGACTAGCGGGATCCTACGAGCAGTACTTC. Translating it yields CSVARLAGSYEQYF. This sequence joins TRBV29-1 and TRBJ2-7; 11 bases line up with TRBD2. Looked up from germline, CDR1 is SQVTM and CDR2 is ANQGSEA. This CDR3 region has 14 residues. Germline trimming cut 6 bases from V and 1 base from J; bases unmatched to any gene: 5.

The chain combines TRBV5-1 with TRBJ2-7; 14 positions agree with TRBD2. In germline, CDR1 is SGHRS, CDR2 YFSETQ. V trimming: 4 bases; J trimming: 6 bases; junction bases outside the gene matches: 12. The CDR3 is 17 residues long. CDR3 sequence (DNA): TGCGCCAGCAGCCCTGGACTAGCGGGAGGAATAGGTAGCGAGCAGTACTTC. As protein: CASSPGLAGGIGSEQYF.

The chain carries TRBV6-1 and TRBJ2-7; 7 bases match TRBD1. There are 13 residues in the CDR3. J gave up 2 bases and V 8 bases, and 6 bases lay outside the gene matches. CDR1 and CDR2 (germline): MNHNS, SASEGT. The CDR3 DNA reads TGTGCCAGCCGACGGACAGGCACCTACGAGCAGTACTTC. Residues: CASRRTGTYEQYF.

The CDR3 protein is CASSEAASGSYEQYF. CDR3 DNA sequence: TGTGCCAGCAGTGAAGCGGCTAGCGGGAGCTACGAGCAGTACTTC. V is TRBV6-1 and J is TRBJ2-7, with 10 bases matching TRBD2. Germline loops: CDR1 MNHNS, CDR2 SASEGT. This CDR3 is built from 15 residues. The V and J ends lost 0 bases and 3 bases, in that order; junction bases with no gene match: 2.

As to this clone: One junction end disagrees with the germline gene, perhaps due to a read error. In DNA form, the CDR3 reads TGTGCCAGCAGTGTGGACAGAACCCACTTCTTC. Translating gives CASSVDRTHFF. The rearrangement joins TRBV28 to TRBJ1-2; tentatively, D is TRBD1 (6 bases). The CDR3 consists of 11 residues. Germline values: CDR1 MDHEN, CDR2 SYDVKM.

CDR3 nucleotides: TGTGCCAGCAGGAGCGGGGCCCACATTCAGTACTTC. It specifies CASRSGAHIQYF. The V and J genes are TRBV5-8 and TRBJ2-4; 7 bases align to TRBD2. The CDR3 extends over 12 amino acids. Germline trimming cut 5 bases from V and 8 bases from J; bases unmatched to any gene: 4. The germline gives CDR1 SGHTS, CDR2 YDEGEE.

There are a few counts of this clone. J is TRBJ2-2 and V is TRBV5-4, with 12 nucleotides matching TRBD2. Germline assignment: CDR1 SGHNT and CDR2 YYREEE (reference sequence). Unmatched junction bases numbered 7, after V lost 3 bases and J lost 4 bases. This CDR3 spans 17 amino acids. The CDR3 DNA follows: TGTGCCAGCAGCTACAGTCGGACTAGCGGGATCACCGGGGAGCTGTTTTTT. It translates to CASSYSRTSGITGELFF.

The chain joins TRBV18 to TRBJ2-7; 7 nucleotides align to TRBD1. The CDR3 sequence is 13 residues long. The J segment lost 2 bases and the V segment lost 4 bases, leaving 2 bases of the junction unmatched. CDR1 is KGHSH and CDR2 is LQKENI in the germline V gene. CDR3 loop: CASSLDRTYEQYF. The CDR3, as DNA: TGTGCCAGCTCACTGGACAGGACCTACGAGCAGTACTTC.

A word on this clone: Additional DNA sequences in this sample encode the identical CDR3. The chain combines TRBV4-2 with TRBJ2-3; the D gene is possibly TRBD1 (5 bases). The germline CDR1 and CDR2 sequences are LGHNA and YNFKEQ. This CDR3 has 15 amino acids. Trimming took 0 bases from V and 0 from J, leaving 7 bases between them. The CDR3 DNA reads as TGTGCCAGCAGCCAAGATGGACAAAGCACAGATACGCAGTATTTT. Protein: CASSQDGQSTDTQYF.

The rearrangement joins TRBV2 to TRBJ1-2, with D maybe TRBD1 (5 bases). Deletions cut 6 bases from V and 4 bases from J, with 18 bases between. The CDR3 has 15 amino acids. Germline V gives CDR1 SNHLY, CDR2 FYNNEI. DNA of the CDR3: TGTGCCAGCAGCCCGGACATGCCTAGCCCCTATGGCTACACCTTC. Amino acid sequence: CASSPDMPSPYGYTF.